Below are 7 T cell receptor beta chains sequenced from a single sample in a study of T cell repertoires in cytomegalovirus infection. Their antigens remain unidentified. MiXCR, run by TCRdb on the reads, gives a single entry per CDR3 protein. Among around 710,000 distinct CDR3 sequences, 25% to 30% were seen once, and the ten largest hold around 13%. Source: cultured CD8+ T cells from PBMCs, taken from culture after CMV antigen stimulation. These receptors were obtained from a human donor in good health (CMV status not recorded). Some clones in this sample may be carry-over from other donors' samples.

The V call is TRBV4-3, the J call TRBJ2-4, with 8 bases matching TRBD2. This CDR3 region has 11 residues. J was trimmed by 15 bases and V by 4 bases; bases with no gene match: 5. Germline V gene data show CDR1 as LGHNA and CDR2 as YSLEER. The CDR3 DNA sequence: TGCGCCAGCAGCCCCAGCCTAGCGGGGTACTTC. It specifies CASSPSLAGYF.

This clonotype was observed a handful of times. This rearrangement joins TRBV27 to TRBJ1-4; D may be TRBD1 (5 bases). This CDR3 contains 17 residues. V was cut by 3 bases and J by 0 bases, with 14 bases left in between. Germline V lookup: CDR1 MNHEY, CDR2 SMNVEV (reference sequence). This chain's CDR3 is CASSFGRAIPTNEKLFF. CDR3 nucleotide sequence: TGTGCCAGCAGTTTCGGCAGGGCAATCCCAACTAATGAAAAACTGTTTTTT.

As DNA, the CDR3 is TGTGCCAGCAGCGTAGTGATGGGGCGAGACACTGAAGCTTTCTTT. Protein: CASSVVMGRDTEAFF. The chain uses TRBV9 and TRBJ1-1; D is perhaps TRBD1 (5 bases). Germline assignment: CDR1 SGDLS and CDR2 YYNGEE. Deletions cut 0 bases from V and 3 bases from J, with 12 bases between. The length of the CDR3 is 15 residues.

With respect to this clonotype: A junction end diverges from the germline sequence, so it may reflect a read error. The chain uses TRBV7-9 and TRBJ2-3; TRBD1 or TRBD2 may be the D gene (5 bases each). The CDR3 spans 14 residues. The germline CDR1 and CDR2 sequences are SEHNR and FQNEAQ (reference sequence). The CDR3 loop reads CASSRGTTADSQYF. CDR3 in DNA: TGTGCCAGCAGCCGAGGGACCACGGCAGATTCGCAGTATTTT.

The V gene is TRBV7-9, the J gene TRBJ1-5; TRBD1 might be the D (5 bases). This CDR3 is 17 amino acids long. V gave up 9 bases and J gave up 4 bases, with 25 bases separating them. Looked up from germline, CDR1 is SEHNR and CDR2 is FQNEAQ (reference sequence). CDR3 sequence reads: CASGSGAERGGNQPQHF. CDR3 DNA sequence: TGTGCCAGTGGGTCTGGGGCGGAAAGGGGCGGAAATCAGCCCCAGCATTTT.

This clonotype was seen more than once but under ten times. This chain uses TRBV3-1 with TRBJ2-2, with D uncertain. There are 14 residues in the CDR3. Trimming removed 7 bases from V and 1 base from J, with 10 bases in between. From germline, CDR1 is LGHDT and CDR2 YNNKEL (reference sequence). The CDR3 protein is CASTVALNTGELFF. CDR3 bases: TGTGCCAGCACGGTGGCGCTGAACACCGGGGAGCTGTTTTTT.

V is TRBV27 and J is TRBJ2-2; a weak D match, TRBD1 (5 bases). The ends were cut back, 8 bases at V and 1 base at J, with 8 bases in the middle. Germline values: CDR1 MNHEY, CDR2 SMNVEV (reference sequence). The CDR3 runs 13 residues. DNA of the CDR3: TGTGCCAGCCTTCAGGGGAACACCGGGGAGCTGTTTTTT. It specifies CASLQGNTGELFF.